This TCR beta chain derives from a study of T cell responses to AZD1222 COVID-19 vaccine. Broader study findings: Among those given AZD1222, only five or six were seropositive at baseline. Variant regions that are unmutated are reportedly the target of nearly half of spike-specific TCRs. Regions 160-218 and 743-854 dominated among vaccine-associated CD4 TCRs spanning spike. Scientists sampled the repertoires only once the peak T cell response had passed.

Worth noting for this clone: Antigen specificity is unknown.

The assay was immunoSEQ multiplex PCR, and TCRdb's table has in-frame clones only and misses some. This sample carries 95,000 to 110,000 clones, over 80% of them seen once, and the ten largest clones take about 6.8%. Germline CDR1 and CDR2: DFQATT and SNEGSKA (reference sequence). The length of the CDR3 is 11 residues. The V end lost 7 bases, the J end lost 3 bases, and 10 bases lay between the germline ends. The sequencing used peripheral blood, collected 28 days after the second AZD1222 dose. This clonotype was obtained from an adult who received the AZD1222 COVID-19 vaccine. The chain couples TRBV20-1 to TRBJ2-7; D gene ambiguous. CDR3 amino acids: CSVRTDYEQYF. CDR3 coding DNA: TGCAGTGTAAGGACGGACTACGAGCAGTACTTC.